This TCR beta chain was recorded in a study of T cell responses to AZD1222 COVID-19 vaccine. Study-level points and caveats: Donors in the cohort were predominantly white British and more often female, and clonal diversity was possibly underestimated.

Trimming took 7 bases from V and 0 from J, leaving 6 bases between them. Per germline, CDR1 MNHNY and CDR2 SVGAGI (reference sequence). The CDR3 consists of 12 residues. This clone was observed once. Its antigen is undetermined. TCRdb's copy holds only in-frame clones and misses some; the assay was immunoSEQ multiplex PCR. Among about 110,000 clones, about 85% were seen once, and the ten largest hold roughly 5%. Source: peripheral blood, taken 28 days after the second AZD1222 dose. This receptor was taken from an adult who received the AZD1222 COVID-19 vaccine. The chain carries TRBV6-6 and TRBJ1-1; D unresolved. This chain's CDR3 is CASIGVNTEAFF. In DNA, the CDR3 is TGTGCCAGCATTGGAGTGAACACTGAAGCTTTCTTT.